The clone carrying this T cell receptor (beta chain) has only a few counts. What it recognizes is unknown. The record originates from a study of T cells after yellow fever vaccination. Study-wide findings and caveats: Overall, a small share of clonotypes was seen in both CD4 and CD8 compartments. Though it reached lower strength, the secondary response hit its peak faster, day 5 versus 15.

TCRdb called the 5' RACE reads again in MiXCR, with one record for every CDR3 protein. The data show around 350,000 distinct CDR3 sequences, 6.2% seen once. The CDR3 sequence is 14 residues long. Germline V gives CDR1 MNHEY, CDR2 SMNVEV (reference sequence). V lost 3 bases and J 5 bases, leaving 13 bases between the germline ends. The source of this sequence is a man aged 25 to 40 who received the YFV17D yellow fever vaccine. This chain joins TRBV27 and TRBJ1-2, with D possibly TRBD1 on 6 matching bases. The sample here was PBMCs, taken 5 days after the yellow fever booster vaccination. The CDR3 reads CASSFSGQPYGYTF. The CDR3 coding sequence is TGTGCCAGCAGTTTCTCCGGACAGCCTTATGGCTACACCTTC.